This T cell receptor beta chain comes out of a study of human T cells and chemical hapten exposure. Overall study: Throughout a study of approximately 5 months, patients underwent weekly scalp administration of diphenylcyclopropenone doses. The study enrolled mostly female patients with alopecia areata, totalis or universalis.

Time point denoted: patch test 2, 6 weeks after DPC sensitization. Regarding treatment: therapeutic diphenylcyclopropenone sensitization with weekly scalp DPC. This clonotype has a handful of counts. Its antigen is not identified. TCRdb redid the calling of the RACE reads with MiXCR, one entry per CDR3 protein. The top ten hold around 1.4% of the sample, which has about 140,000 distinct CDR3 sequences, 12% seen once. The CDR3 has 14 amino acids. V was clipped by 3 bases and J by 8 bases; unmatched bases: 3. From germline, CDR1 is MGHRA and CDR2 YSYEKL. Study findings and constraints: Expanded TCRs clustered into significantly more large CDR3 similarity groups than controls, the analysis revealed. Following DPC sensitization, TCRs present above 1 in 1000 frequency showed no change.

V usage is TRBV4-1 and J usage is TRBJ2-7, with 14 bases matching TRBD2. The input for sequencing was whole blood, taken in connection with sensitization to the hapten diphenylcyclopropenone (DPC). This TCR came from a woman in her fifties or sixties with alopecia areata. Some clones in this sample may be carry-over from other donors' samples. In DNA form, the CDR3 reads TGCGCCAGCAGCCAGGGGACTAGCGGGAGCAAGCAGTACTTC. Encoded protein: CASSQGTSGSKQYF.